This TCR beta chain was obtained from a study of blood T cells in healthy people across ages. Study summary: There was about one barcoded beta molecule captured by template switching per two T cells.

This clonotype was recorded many times. Its antigen is not known. The CDR3 is made up of 15 amino acids. Trimming pared 6 bases from V and 8 bases from J, leaving 22 bases between. Study results and limitations: Aged donors had fewer naive CD4+ cells and lower diversity than long-lived donors.

PCR was performed a second time for about 6 to 12 cycles using a sample-barcoded 5' primer and a J-beta primer mix. Each sample provided no less than 2.5 million CDR3-containing paired-end reads. MiXCR was run by TCRdb on the 5' RACE reads, yielding one entry per CDR3 protein. The data show 850,000 to 950,000 distinct CDR3 sequences, around 26% seen once. The clonotype originates from a woman of 80 years or more in good health. This chain links TRBV12-3 or TRBV12-4 with TRBJ1-2; D might be TRBD1 (6 bases). Sequenced sample: blood. In nucleotides, the CDR3 is TGTGCCAGCAGACACAGTCGAGGGGGAAGCTGGGGCTACACCTTC. Its translation: CASRHSRGGSWGYTF.